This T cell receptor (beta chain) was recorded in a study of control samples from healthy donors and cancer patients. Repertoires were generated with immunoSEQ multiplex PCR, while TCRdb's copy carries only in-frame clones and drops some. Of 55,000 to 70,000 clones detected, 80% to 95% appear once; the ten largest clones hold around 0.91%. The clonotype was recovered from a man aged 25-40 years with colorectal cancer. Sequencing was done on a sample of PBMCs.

CDR3 sequence (DNA): TGTGCCAGCTCAAAGGCGAACTCTGGGGCCAACGTCCTGACTTTC. Translating gives CASSKANSGANVLTF. The chain carries TRBV18 and TRBJ2-6; D unresolved. The CDR3 length is 15 residues. The V gene's germline CDR1 is KGHSH and CDR2 LQKENI. V was cut by 5 bases and J by 0 bases, with 8 bases left in between.